These 5 T cell receptor beta chains originate from one sample sequenced in a study of T cell responses to AZD1222 COVID-19 vaccine. Some clones are missing from TCRdb's copy, which holds only in-frame ones; the method was immunoSEQ multiplex PCR. Altogether some 36,000 clones are present, approximately 88% being singletons, with the ten largest covering roughly 7%. The specimen was peripheral blood, collected on day 0 of AZD1222 vaccination. The receptor source for this set is an adult in good health.

J is TRBJ1-2 and V is TRBV6-5; a weak D match, TRBD1 (5 bases). Germline V lookup: CDR1 MNHEY, CDR2 SVGAGI. V lost 2 bases, J lost 2 bases, and 6 bases lay in between. This CDR3 spans 13 amino acids. The CDR3 loop is CASSYGANYGYTF. In DNA, the CDR3 is TGTGCCAGCAGTTACGGGGCGAACTATGGCTACACCTTC.

The chain has TRBV5-6 and TRBJ1-1; D is undetermined. Trimming shortened V by 4 bases and J by 5 bases, and 15 bases separated the two germline ends. The CDR3 totals 14 residues. Germline assignment: CDR1 SGHDT and CDR2 YYEEEE. CDR3 sequence: CASSRRGRETEAFF. CDR3 bases: TGTGCCAGCAGCCGACGGGGTCGTGAGACTGAAGCTTTCTTT. Full variable domain (missing parts from reference TRBV5-6 and TRBJ1-1): DAGVTQSPTHLIKTRGQQVTLRCSPKSGHDTVSWYQQALGQGPQFIFQYYEEEERQRGNFPDRFSGHQFPNYSSELNVNALLLGDSALYLCASSRRGRETEAFFGQGTRLTVV.

The J gene is TRBJ2-7, the V gene TRBV7-2; D could derive from TRBD1 or TRBD2 (5 bases each). This CDR3 is 15 amino acids long. CDR1 SGHTA and CDR2 FQGNSA come from the germline V gene. V was trimmed by 5 bases and J by 1 base, leaving 15 bases between them. CDR3 sequence reads: CASSPHEGNSYEQYF. CDR3 DNA: TGTGCCAGCAGCCCCCATGAGGGGAATTCCTACGAGCAGTACTTC.

The chain is built from TRBV5-1 and TRBJ1-6, with D possibly TRBD1 on 5 matching bases. Germline V lookup: CDR1 SGHRS, CDR2 YFSETQ. The CDR3 contains 13 residues. V shed 5 bases and J shed 8 bases, with 11 bases lying between them. As DNA, the CDR3 is TGCGCCAGCAGTGGGCAGGGTGATTCACCCCTCCACTTT. Amino acid sequence: CASSGQGDSPLHF.

The CDR3 reads CASSTRTGVDPNYGYTF. CDR3 sequence (DNA): TGCGCCAGCAGCACCAGGACAGGAGTTGATCCGAACTATGGCTACACCTTC. This sequence joins TRBV5-1 and TRBJ1-2, with TRBD1 identical over 7 bases. The J segment lost 2 bases and the V segment lost 4 bases, leaving 14 bases of the junction unmatched. Per the germline V gene, CDR1 is SGHRS and CDR2 is YFSETQ. CDR3 length: 17 amino acids.